What follows describes a single T cell receptor gamma chain. This entry belongs to a study of gamma-delta chains in newborns, infants, children. Overall study: Microbial exposure reportedly drives polyclonal innate γδ T cell expansion after birth.

TCRdb re-processed the reads via CATT. The data show approximately 600 gamma-chain clones, 35% to 50% seen once. The length of the CDR3 is 14 residues. The V gene end was trimmed by 0 bases and the J gene end by 0 bases; junction bases not matched to a gene: 2. Germline V gene data show CDR1 as GITISATS and CDR2 as ISYDGTV (reference sequence). This TCR was recovered from a child who was a newborn, infant or young child, either healthy, febrile or measles-vaccinated (not recorded which). This chain uses TRGV9 with TRGJ1 or TRGJ2. Here the J gene was assigned by germline matching of the DNA, as TCRdb has none. The sample consisted of blood. DNA of the CDR3: TGTGCCTTGTGGGAGGTGCGGAATTATTATAAGAAACTCTTT. It yields the protein CALWEVRNYYKKLF.